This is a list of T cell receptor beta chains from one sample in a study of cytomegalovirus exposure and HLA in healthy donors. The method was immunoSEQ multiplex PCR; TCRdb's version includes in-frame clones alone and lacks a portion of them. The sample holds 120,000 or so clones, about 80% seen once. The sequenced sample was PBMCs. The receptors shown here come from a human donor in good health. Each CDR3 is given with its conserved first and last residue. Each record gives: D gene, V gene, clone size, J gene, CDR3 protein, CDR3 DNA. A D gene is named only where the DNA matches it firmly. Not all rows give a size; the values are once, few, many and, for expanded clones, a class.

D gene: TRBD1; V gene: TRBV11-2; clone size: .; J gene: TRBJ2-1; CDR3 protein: CASSLMGQEQFF; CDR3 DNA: TGTGCCAGCAGCTTAATGGGACAGGAGCAGTTCTTC
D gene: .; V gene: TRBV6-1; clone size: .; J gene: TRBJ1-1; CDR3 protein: CASSAGGTEAFF; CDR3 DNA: TGTGCCAGCAGTGCGGGGGGGACTGAAGCTTTCTTT
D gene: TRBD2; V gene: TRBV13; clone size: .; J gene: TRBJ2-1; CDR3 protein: CASSLLASGVDEQFF; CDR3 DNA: TGTGCCAGCAGCTTACTCGCTAGCGGGGTGGATGAGCAGTTCTTC
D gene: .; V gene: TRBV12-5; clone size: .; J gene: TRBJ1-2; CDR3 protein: CATQRVPGYTF; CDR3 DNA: TGTGCCACCCAACGCGTTCCTGGCTACACCTTC
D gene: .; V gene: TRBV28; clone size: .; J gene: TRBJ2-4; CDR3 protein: CASTPTGGQNIQYF; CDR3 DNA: TGTGCCAGCACCCCGACTGGCGGTCAAAACATTCAGTACTTC
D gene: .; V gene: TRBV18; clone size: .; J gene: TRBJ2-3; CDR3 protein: CASSPSTSSTDTQYF; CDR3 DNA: TGTGCCAGCTCACCGAGTACTTCTAGCACAGATACGCAGTATTTT
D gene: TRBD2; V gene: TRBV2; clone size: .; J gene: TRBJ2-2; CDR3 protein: CASRQLAGGPTGELFF; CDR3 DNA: TGTGCCAGCAGGCAGCTAGCGGGGGGGCCAACCGGGGAGCTGTTTTTT
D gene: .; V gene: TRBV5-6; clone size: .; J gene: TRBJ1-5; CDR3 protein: CASSWGGTAGNQPQHF; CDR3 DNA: TGTGCCAGCAGCTGGGGAGGGACCGCTGGTAATCAGCCCCAGCATTTT
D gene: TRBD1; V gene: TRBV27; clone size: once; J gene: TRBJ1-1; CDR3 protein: CASSLKGTGYEAFF; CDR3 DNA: TGTGCCAGCAGTTTAAAAGGGACAGGCTATGAAGCTTTCTTT
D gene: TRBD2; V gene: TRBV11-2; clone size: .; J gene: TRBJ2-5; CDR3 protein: CASSPSHLADIQETQYF; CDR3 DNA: TGTGCCAGCAGCCCCTCTCATCTAGCGGATATACAAGAGACCCAGTACTTC
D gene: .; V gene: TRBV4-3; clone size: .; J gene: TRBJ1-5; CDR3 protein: CASSSNPSPGNQPQHF; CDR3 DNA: TGCGCCAGTTCCTCCAACCCGTCACCGGGGAATCAGCCCCAGCATTTT
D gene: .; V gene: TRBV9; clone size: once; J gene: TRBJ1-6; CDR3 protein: CASSVGAGMGNSPLHF; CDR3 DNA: TGTGCCAGCAGCGTAGGGGCGGGCATGGGAAATTCACCCCTCCACTTT
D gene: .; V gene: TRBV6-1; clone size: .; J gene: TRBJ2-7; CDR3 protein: CAVGAGPPYEQYF; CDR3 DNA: TGTGCAGTTGGGGCCGGACCCCCCTACGAGCAGTACTTC
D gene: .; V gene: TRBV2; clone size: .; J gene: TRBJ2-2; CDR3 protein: CASSGLSELFF; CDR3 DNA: TGTGCCAGCAGTGGGCTTTCGGAGCTGTTTTTT
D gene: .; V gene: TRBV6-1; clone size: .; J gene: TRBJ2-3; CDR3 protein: CASSRGLFTDTQYF; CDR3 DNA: TGTGCCAGCAGTCGAGGACTATTCACAGATACGCAGTATTTT
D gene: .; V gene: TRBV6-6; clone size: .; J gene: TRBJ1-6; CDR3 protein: CASSSGAYNSPLHF; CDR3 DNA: TGTGCCAGCAGCTCAGGGGCCTATAATTCACCCCTCCACTTT
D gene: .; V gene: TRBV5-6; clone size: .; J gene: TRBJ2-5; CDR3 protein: CASRGPGTQYF; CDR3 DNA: TGTGCCAGCAGGGGGCCGGGGACCCAGTACTTC
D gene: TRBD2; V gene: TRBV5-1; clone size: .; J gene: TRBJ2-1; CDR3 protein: CASSPRTRGDEQFF; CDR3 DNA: TGCGCCAGCAGCCCACGGACTAGAGGCGATGAGCAGTTCTTC
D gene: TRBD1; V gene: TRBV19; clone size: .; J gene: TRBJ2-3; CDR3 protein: CASSILQGGTDTQYF; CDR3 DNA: TGTGCCAGTAGTATATTACAGGGGGGCACAGATACGCAGTATTTT
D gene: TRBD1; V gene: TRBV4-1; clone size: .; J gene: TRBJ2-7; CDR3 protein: CASSPRPETGQRYYEQYF; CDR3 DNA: TGCGCCAGCAGCCCAAGACCAGAGACGGGACAGCGATACTACGAGCAGTACTTC
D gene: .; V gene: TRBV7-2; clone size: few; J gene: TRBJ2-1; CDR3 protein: CASSLFNGEQFF; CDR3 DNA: TGTGCCAGCAGCTTATTTAACGGGGAGCAGTTCTTC
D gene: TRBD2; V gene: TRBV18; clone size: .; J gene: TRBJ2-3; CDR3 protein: CASSPGGGSTDTQYF; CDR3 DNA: TGTGCCAGCTCACCAGGCGGGGGGAGCACAGATACGCAGTATTTT
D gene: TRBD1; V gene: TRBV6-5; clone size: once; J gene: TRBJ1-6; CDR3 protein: CASSYGTGANSPLHF; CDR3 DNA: TGTGCCAGCAGTTACGGGACAGGGGCAAATTCACCCCTCCACTTT
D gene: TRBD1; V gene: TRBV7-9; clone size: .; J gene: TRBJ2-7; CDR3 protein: CASSLRGRAYEQYF; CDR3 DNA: TGTGCCAGCAGCTTGAGGGGGCGCGCCTACGAGCAGTACTTC
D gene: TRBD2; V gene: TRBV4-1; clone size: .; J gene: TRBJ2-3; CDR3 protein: CASSQEVRATSGGFRGTDTQYF; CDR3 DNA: TGCGCCAGCAGCCAAGAAGTAAGGGCGACTAGCGGGGGATTCCGAGGCACAGATACGCAGTATTTT
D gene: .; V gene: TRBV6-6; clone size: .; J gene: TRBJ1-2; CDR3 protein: CASSYSDSVGYGYTF; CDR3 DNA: TGTGCCAGCAGTTACTCGGACAGTGTCGGCTATGGCTACACCTTC
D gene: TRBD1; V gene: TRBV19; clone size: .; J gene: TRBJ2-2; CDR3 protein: CASSISPGQGVPGELFF; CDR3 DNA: TGTGCCAGTAGTATTTCCCCGGGACAGGGAGTTCCCGGGGAGCTGTTTTTT
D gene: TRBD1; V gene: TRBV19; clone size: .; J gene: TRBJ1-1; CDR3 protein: CASRTGPEAFF; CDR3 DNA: TGTGCCAGTAGGACAGGGCCCGAAGCTTTCTTT
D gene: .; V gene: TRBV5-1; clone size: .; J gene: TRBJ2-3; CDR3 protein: CASEISGISTDTQYF; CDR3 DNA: TGCGCCAGCGAGATATCAGGGATTAGCACAGATACGCAGTATTTT
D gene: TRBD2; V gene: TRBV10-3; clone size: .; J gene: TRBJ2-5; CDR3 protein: CASTSGGAEETQYF; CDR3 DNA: TGTGCCAGTACTAGCGGGGGGGCTGAAGAGACCCAGTACTTC
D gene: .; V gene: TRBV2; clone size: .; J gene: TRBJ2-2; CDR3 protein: CARAVASGLANTGELFF; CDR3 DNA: TGTGCCAGAGCCGTCGCGTCAGGGCTGGCGAACACCGGGGAGCTGTTTTTT
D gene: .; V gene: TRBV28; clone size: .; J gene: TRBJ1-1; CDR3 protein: CASSLDSLWGHF; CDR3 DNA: TGTGCCAGCAGTTTAGACAGTTTGTGGGGACACTTT
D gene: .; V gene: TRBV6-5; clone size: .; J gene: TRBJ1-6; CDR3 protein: CASTHRDRDSPLHF; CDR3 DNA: TGTGCCAGCACGCACAGGGATCGGGATTCACCCCTCCACTTT
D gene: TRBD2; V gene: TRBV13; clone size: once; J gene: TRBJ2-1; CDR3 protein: CASSLATSGGLKSYNEQFF; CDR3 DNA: TGTGCCAGCAGCTTAGCGACTAGCGGGGGCCTTAAATCCTACAATGAGCAGTTCTTC
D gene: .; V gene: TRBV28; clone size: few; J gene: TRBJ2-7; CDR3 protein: CASSSGGANYEQYF; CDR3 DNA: TGTGCCAGCAGTTCAGGCGGGGCGAACTACGAGCAGTACTTC
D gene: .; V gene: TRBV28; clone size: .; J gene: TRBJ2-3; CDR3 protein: CASSPDWGGGSDTQYF; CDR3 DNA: TGTGCCAGCAGTCCCGATTGGGGGGGCGGGTCAGATACGCAGTATTTT
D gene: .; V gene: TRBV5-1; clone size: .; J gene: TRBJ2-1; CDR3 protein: CASSSGLSSYNEQFF; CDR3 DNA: TGCGCCAGCAGCTCCGGACTAAGCTCCTACAATGAGCAGTTCTTC
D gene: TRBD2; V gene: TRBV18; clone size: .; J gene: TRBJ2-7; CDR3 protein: CASSPLSGVFSYEQYF; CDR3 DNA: TGTGCCAGCTCACCACTCAGCGGGGTGTTTTCCTACGAGCAGTACTTC
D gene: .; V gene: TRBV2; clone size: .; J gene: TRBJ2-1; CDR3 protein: CASGARGPPNEQFF; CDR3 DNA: TGTGCCAGCGGAGCGCGGGGGCCCCCCAATGAGCAGTTCTTC
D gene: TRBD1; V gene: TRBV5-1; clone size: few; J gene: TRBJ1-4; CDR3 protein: CASSLGQVNEKLFF; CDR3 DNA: TGCGCCAGCAGCTTAGGACAGGTTAATGAAAAACTGTTTTTT
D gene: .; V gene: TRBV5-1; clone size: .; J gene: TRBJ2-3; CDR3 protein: CASSKAQNTDTQYF; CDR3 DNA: TGCGCCAGCAGCAAAGCACAGAACACAGATACGCAGTATTTT
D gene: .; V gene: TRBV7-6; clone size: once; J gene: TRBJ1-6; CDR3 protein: CASSPRLGSPLHF; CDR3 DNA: TGTGCCAGCAGCCCACGACTAGGGTCACCCCTCCACTTT
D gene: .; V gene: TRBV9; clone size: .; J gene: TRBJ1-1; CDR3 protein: CASSSHTSEAFF; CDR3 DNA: TGTGCCAGCAGCTCTCACACGTCTGAAGCTTTCTTT
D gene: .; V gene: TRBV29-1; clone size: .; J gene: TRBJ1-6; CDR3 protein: CSVGEDSPLHF; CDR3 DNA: TGCAGCGTGGGGGAGGATTCACCCCTCCACTTT
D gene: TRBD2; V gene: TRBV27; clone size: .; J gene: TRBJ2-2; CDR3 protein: CASSLAGANTRELFF; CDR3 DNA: TGTGCCAGCAGCCTAGCGGGGGCGAACACCAGGGAGCTGTTTTTT
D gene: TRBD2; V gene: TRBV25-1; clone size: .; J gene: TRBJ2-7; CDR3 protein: CASSGSGGSYEQYF; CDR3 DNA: TGTGCCAGCAGTGGTAGCGGGGGGTCCTACGAGCAGTACTTC
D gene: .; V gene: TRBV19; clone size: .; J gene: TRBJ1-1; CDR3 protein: CASLSGTEAFF; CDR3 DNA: TGTGCCAGCCTTAGTGGTACTGAAGCTTTCTTT
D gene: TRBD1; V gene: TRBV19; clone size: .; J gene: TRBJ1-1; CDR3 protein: CASSMGTGGNTEAFF; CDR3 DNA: TGTGCCAGTAGTATGGGGACAGGGGGGAACACTGAAGCTTTCTTT
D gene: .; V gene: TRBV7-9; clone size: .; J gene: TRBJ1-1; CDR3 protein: CASSPSVFPGAFF; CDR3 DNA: TGTGCCAGCAGCCCTTCCGTGTTTCCAGGAGCTTTCTTT